Following are 11 T cell receptor beta chains from one sample sequenced in a study of T-cell memory formation after mild COVID-19. TCRdb recomputed calls from the 5' RACE reads with MiXCR, one row per CDR3 protein. The sample lists 150,000 to 200,000 distinct CDR3 sequences, over 20% occurring once. The sample was PBMCs or a T cell subset sorted from them (not recorded which). The receptors were gathered from an adult woman who had mild COVID-19 (a few samples of this study predate the infection). Cell type and time point are not known.

The gene calls are TRBV11-2 and TRBJ1-3, with D maybe TRBD1 (5 bases). With 4 bases removed from V and 14 bases from J, the gap between germline ends came to 12 bases. This CDR3 contains 11 residues. Germline V gene sequence: CDR1 SGHAT, CDR2 FQNNGV. The CDR3 DNA sequence: TGTGCCAGCAGCTCGACCGGGACCTTATATTTT. Protein sequence: CASSSTGTLYF.

This chain uses TRBV12-3 or TRBV12-4 with TRBJ2-3; no reliable D call. V lost 1 base and J 1 base, leaving 9 bases between the germline ends. This CDR3 is built from 15 residues. The CDR3 bases are TGTGCCAGCAGTTTAGTACCTATCGGCACAGATACGCAGTATTTT. As protein: CASSLVPIGTDTQYF.

The V gene is TRBV25-1, the J gene TRBJ2-7; 10 bases are shared with TRBD2. J gave up 5 bases and V 5 bases, and 3 bases lay outside the gene matches. CDR3 length: 13 amino acids. Germline V CDR1 and CDR2: MGHDK, SYGVNS. As DNA, the CDR3 is TGTGCCAGCAGTAGCGGGGGGGCCCACGAGCAGTACTTC. Residues: CASSSGGAHEQYF.

This clonotype has more than one count but fewer than ten. The rearrangement joins TRBV7-6 to TRBJ1-2, with TRBD1 matching over 7 bases. Trimming at V came to 5 bases and at J to 1 base, leaving 13 bases not matched to a gene. Germline CDR1 SGHVS, CDR2 FNYEAQ. The CDR3 has 17 amino acids. The CDR3 sequence is CASSQEGMGQLNYGYTF. The CDR3 nucleotides are TGTGCCAGCAGCCAAGAGGGAATGGGACAGCTTAACTATGGCTACACCTTC.

This clonotype was detected only a few times. J is TRBJ2-7 and V is TRBV24-1; the D gene could be TRBD1 or TRBD2 (6 bases each). Between the trimmed V and J ends, which lost 1 base and 2 bases, there was a span of 26 bases. This CDR3 has 20 residues. Germline assignment: CDR1 KGHDR and CDR2 SFDVKD. CDR3 residues: CATSDLPPFEGGRGTYEQYF. CDR3 DNA sequence: TGTGCCACCAGTGATTTACCACCGTTCGAGGGGGGAAGAGGGACCTACGAGCAGTACTTC.

This rearrangement joins TRBV12-3 or TRBV12-4 to TRBJ1-1; D remains ambiguous. The germline V and J ends were trimmed by 0 bases and 7 bases, with 15 bases remaining between them. The CDR3 runs 15 residues. The CDR3 spells CASSLALALTGEAFF. The CDR3, as DNA: TGTGCCAGCAGTTTAGCCCTGGCCTTGACGGGTGAAGCTTTCTTT.

This clonotype was counted a few times. The chain combines TRBV7-6 with TRBJ2-3, with 12 bases that match TRBD1. V lost 5 bases and J lost 6; bases outside the gene matches: 9. Germline V gene sequence: CDR1 SGHVS, CDR2 FNYEAQ. The CDR3 totals 16 residues. The DNA for the CDR3 is TGTGCCAGCAGCCCCGGGACAGGGGGCCCCGGGGATACGCAGTATTTT. Protein sequence: CASSPGTGGPGDTQYF. The whole variable domain, remainder taken from reference TRBV7-6 and TRBJ2-3, is GAGVSQSPRYKVTKRGQDVALRCDPISGHVSLYWYRQALGQGPEFLTYFNYEAQQDKSGLPNDRFSAERPEGSISTLTIQRTEQRDSAMYRCASSPGTGGPGDTQYFGPGTRLTVL.

A few counts support this clonotype. CDR3 nucleotides: TGTGCCAGCAGCCGAGCGGGAGGGGCGTACAATGAGCAGTTCTTC. Translated, it gives CASSRAGGAYNEQFF. This chain links TRBV7-3 with TRBJ2-1, with 10 nucleotides matching TRBD2. Germline V gene lookup returns CDR1 SGHTA and CDR2 FQGTGA. The CDR3 sequence is 15 residues long. V lost 5 bases, J lost 4 bases, and 5 bases stayed unmatched.

This clonotype was counted only a few times. The chain couples TRBV7-9 to TRBJ1-2; TRBD1 matches at 11 bases. Germline CDR1 and CDR2: SEHNR and FQNEAQ (reference sequence). This CDR3 is 14 amino acids long. J lost 6 bases, V lost 4 bases, and 4 bases had no gene match. CDR3 region: CASSSQGQGDGYTF. CDR3 nucleotides: TGTGCCAGCAGCTCGCAGGGACAGGGGGATGGCTACACCTTC.

The rearrangement uses TRBV12-3 or TRBV12-4 and TRBJ2-5, with 9 bases matching TRBD2. V lost 5 bases, J lost 1 base, and 5 bases stayed unmatched. The CDR3 length is 15 residues. The CDR3 DNA is TGTGCCAGCAGTCCCAGCGGGGGGCCCCAAGAGACCCAGTACTTC. Its protein product is CASSPSGGPQETQYF.

There are a few counts of this clonotype. The rearrangement joins TRBV11-2 to TRBJ1-6; the D is unclear. Germline lookup yields CDR1 SGHAT and CDR2 FQNNGV. Trimming cost V 5 bases and J 7 bases, with 15 bases left between them. The CDR3 contains 15 residues. In nucleotides, the CDR3 is TGTGCCAGCAGCCCCCGGACCCGAGGAAATTCACCCCTCCACTTT. As protein: CASSPRTRGNSPLHF.